This passage covers 21 T cell receptor beta chains from one sample sequenced in a study of tumor-infiltrating lymphocytes in primary liver carcinoma. Germline DNA was also extracted, and blood RNA was taken from unsorted whole blood. Priming with a constant-region primer yielded TCR beta cDNA from roughly 0.45 ug total RNA. A slightly modified ARM-PCR protocol with three nested multiplex PCR rounds produced these TCR beta libraries. The study ran its first two PCR rounds for roughly 10 cycles each, using TRBV1-TRBV30 forward primers and a C-beta reverse primer. Each CDR3 protein gets one entry after TCRdb re-called the multiplex PCR reads with MiXCR. This table holds 310,000 or so distinct CDR3 sequences, roughly 61% found once. Sequenced: peripheral blood. The receptors were sampled from a man in his forties or fifties with primary liver carcinoma and hepatitis B virus infection.

Details on this clonotype: Germline is not matched at one junction end, which may reflect a read error. The chain uses TRBV5-1 and TRBJ1-1; possibly TRBD1 for D (6 bases). CDR3 length: 13 residues. Germline lookup yields CDR1 SGHRS and CDR2 YFSETQ. The CDR3 loop is CASSLQGRTETFF. CDR3 DNA: TGCGCCAGCAGCCTTCAGGGGCGGACTGAAACTTTCTTT.

With regard to this clonotype: A junction end diverges from the germline sequence, so it may reflect a read error. The chain recombines TRBV6-2 or TRBV6-3 with TRBJ2-7; TRBD1 matches 8 bases. This CDR3 region has 15 residues. Germline V gives CDR1 MNHEY, CDR2 SVGEGT. The CDR3 DNA is TGTGCCAGTAGCGACCCGGGACAGGCTTTCTACAAGCAGTACTTC. Translating gives CASSDPGQAFYKQYF.

About this clonotype: It may be a read error: a sequence one base away is much more abundant. This chain connects TRBV6-2 or TRBV6-3 to TRBJ2-7, with D unresolved. The CDR3 sequence is 13 residues long. Trimming took off 2 bases at V and 2 bases at J, with 7 bases between the two ends. Germline V gene data show CDR1 as MNHEY and CDR2 as SVGEGT. DNA of the CDR3: TGTGCCAGCAGTTACGGCCACGCCTACGAGCAGTACTTC. Amino acids: CASSYGHAYEQYF.

A remark on this clonotype: Possible read error: a much larger clone is one base away. The J gene is TRBJ2-3, the V gene TRBV10-3; no reliable D call. The CDR3 contains 14 residues. Germline loops: CDR1 ENHRY, CDR2 SYGVKD. The V and J ends lost 6 bases and 3 bases respectively, with 13 bases between them. CDR3 residues: CAIRQTPRTDTQYF. The CDR3 coding sequence is TGTGCCATCAGACAGACTCCTAGGACAGATACGCAGTATTTT.

A word on this clonotype: This clone may be a read error of a much larger clone one base away. The chain combines TRBV6-1 with TRBJ1-1; D is unclear. CDR3 size: 12 residues. V lost 5 bases and J 2 bases, leaving 6 bases between the germline ends. Germline V gene data show CDR1 as MNHNS and CDR2 as SASEGT. The CDR3 protein is CASSPINTEAFF. The CDR3 nucleotides are TGTGCCAGCAGTCCCATAAACACTGAAGCTTTCTTT.

The table lists this clonotype with many counts. The rearrangement joins TRBV6-1 to TRBJ1-4; no definite D call. Deletions cut 7 bases from V and 8 bases from J, with 23 bases between. The germline CDR1 and CDR2 sequences are MNHNS and SASEGT. This CDR3 has 16 amino acids. In DNA form, the CDR3 reads TGTGCCAGCAACCTAGGTTCAGTTAGACTGACCGAAAAACTGTTTTTT. This sequence encodes CASNLGSVRLTEKLFF.

This clonotype was seen a handful of times. The chain couples TRBV7-9 to TRBJ2-7; 11 bases match TRBD2. CDR3 length equals 16 residues. V lost 4 bases and J lost 0; bases outside the gene matches: 5. Germline V gene data show CDR1 as SEHNR and CDR2 as FQNEAQ (reference sequence). The CDR3 nucleotides are TGTGCCAGCAGCTCGACTAGCGGGGCAAGCTCCTACGAGCAGTACTTC. Amino acid sequence: CASSSTSGASSYEQYF.

Details on this clonotype: A much larger clone differs by one base, so this may be a read error. The V gene is TRBV12-3 or TRBV12-4, the J gene TRBJ2-7; TRBD2 aligns across 7 bases. The CDR3 totals 13 residues. The CDR3: CASSLGGRYEKYF. The CDR3, as DNA: TGTGCCAGCAGTTTGGGCGGGAGATACGAGAAGTACTTC.

Worth noting for this clonotype: A read error may explain this, as a much larger clone is one base away. The chain is built from TRBV5-5 and TRBJ2-7; TRBD2 aligns across 10 bases. CDR1 is SGHKS, CDR2 YYEKEE, per germline (reference sequence). Germline trimming cut 6 bases from V and 1 base from J; bases unmatched to any gene: 7. This CDR3 contains 15 residues. This CDR3 reads CASMEREGHSYEQYF. CDR3 DNA: TGTGCCAGCATGGAGCGGGAGGGCCATTCCTACGAGCAGTACTTC.

The chain uses TRBV5-5 and TRBJ2-7; possible D gene TRBD1, 5 bases. The CDR3 is made up of 15 amino acids. V was shortened by 3 bases and J by 2 bases, with 15 bases between the two germline ends. Looked up from germline, CDR1 is SGHKS and CDR2 is YYEKEE (reference sequence). The CDR3 bases are TGTGCCAGCAGCTATCTTTGGGGCGAAACCTACGAGCAGTACTTC. It codes for CASSYLWGETYEQYF.

Turning to this clonotype: A much larger clone lies a single base off, so this may be a read error. The rearrangement uses TRBV5-6 and TRBJ2-2, with D maybe TRBD2 (5 bases). Germline V CDR1 and CDR2: SGHDT, YYEEEE. The CDR3 runs 16 residues. This CDR3 is CASSLNRRGNIGELFF. The DNA of the CDR3 is TGTGCCAGCAGCTTGAATCGACGAGGGAACATCGGGGAGCTGTTTTTT.

In its sample, this clonotype was seen many times. V gene TRBV6-2 or TRBV6-3 combines with J gene TRBJ1-5, with D possibly matching TRBD1 (6 bases). The CDR3 loop spans 14 amino acids. Trimming took 4 bases from V and 2 from J, leaving 9 bases between them. Germline V gene lookup returns CDR1 MNHEY and CDR2 SVGEGT. This CDR3 reads CASSLGQGNQPQHF. In nucleotides, the CDR3 is TGTGCCAGCAGTTTGGGACAAGGCAATCAGCCCCAGCATTTT.

Worth noting for this clonotype: A much larger clonotype is one base distant, so this may be a read error. The chain couples TRBV6-5 to TRBJ2-6; 7 nucleotides align to TRBD1. CDR1 and CDR2 (germline): MNHEY, SVGAGI. The CDR3 contains 15 residues. CDR3 DNA sequence: TGTGCCAGCAACGAAGGGGGCTCTGGGACCAACGTCCTGACTTTC. Translated: CASNEGGSGTNVLTF.

This clonotype has a single count. The rearrangement links TRBV5-5 to TRBJ2-3; D is undetermined. Germline loops: CDR1 SGHKS, CDR2 YYEKEE (reference sequence). The CDR3 loop spans 13 amino acids. CDR3 loop: CVGSLQRTDTQYF. The CDR3 DNA reads TGTGTCGGCAGCTTACAACGCACAGATACGCAGTATTTT.

This clonotype was observed a single time. Likely a read error: the CDR3 ends without its conserved phenylalanine or tryptophan. The V call is TRBV11-2, the J call TRBJ2-5; D is perhaps TRBD1 or TRBD2 (5 bases each). This CDR3 has 13 amino acids. Germline V CDR1 and CDR2: SGHAT, FQNNGV. In nucleotides, the CDR3 is TGTGCCATCAGCTTAATCGGGGCAGAGACCCAGTACTAC. Residues: CAISLIGAETQYY.

This chain uses TRBV7-9 with TRBJ1-1; D unclear. CDR3 length: 11 residues. V was trimmed by 8 bases and J by 0 bases, leaving 4 bases between them. CDR1 is SEHNR, CDR2 FQNEAQ, per germline (reference sequence). The CDR3 region is CASELNTEAFF. The CDR3 DNA sequence: TGTGCCAGCGAGCTGAACACTGAAGCTTTCTTT.

In regard to this clonotype: This CDR3 is missing its conserved last phenylalanine or tryptophan, likely due to a read error. The chain uses TRBV11-2 and TRBJ2-1; possible D gene TRBD1, 5 bases. The CDR3 length is 12 residues. The V gene lost 5 bases and the J gene lost 9 bases, with 11 bases spanning the gap. Germline V gene lookup returns CDR1 SGHAT and CDR2 FQNNGV. The DNA of the CDR3 is TGTGCCAGCAGCCACAGGAGTGGTGAGCAGTTCTTA. Residues: CASSHRSGEQFL.

Remarks on this clonotype: A read error is likely, as this CDR3 ends without the conserved phenylalanine or tryptophan. The J gene is TRBJ2-4, the V gene TRBV11-2; D uncertain. The CDR3 sequence is 14 residues long. In germline, CDR1 is SGHAT, CDR2 FQNNGV. The CDR3 DNA is TGTGACAGCAGCTCCCGACTGGCCAAAGACATTCAGTACATC. Residues: CDSSSRLAKDIQYI.

The chain has TRBV5-4 and TRBJ2-1; D gene uncertain. CDR3 length: 16 residues. CDR1 is SGHNT, CDR2 YYREEE, per germline (reference sequence). Trimming removed 4 bases at V and 0 bases at J, with 14 bases between. CDR3 amino acids: CASSPPGPSSYNEQFF. As DNA, the CDR3 is TGTGCCAGCAGCCCCCCCGGCCCTAGCTCCTACAATGAGCAGTTCTTC.

Only one count was recorded for this clonotype. A read error is possible here, since a much larger clone lies one base away. J is TRBJ1-5 and V is TRBV12-3 or TRBV12-4, with 8 bases that match TRBD1. The CDR3 totals 14 residues. The CDR3 region has the DNA TGTGCCAGCAGTTTCACAGGGGGAGAGCAGCCCCATCATTTT. It yields the protein CASSFTGGEQPHHF.

Remarks on this clonotype: A much larger clone lies a single base off, so this may be a read error. The chain combines TRBV4-1 with TRBJ2-5; D call uncertain. Germline V gives CDR1 MGHRA, CDR2 YSYEKL. V was clipped by 6 bases and J by 7 bases, with 15 bases between them. The CDR3 has 13 residues. This CDR3 is CASSQIPRATQYF. The CDR3 DNA reads TGCGCCAGCAGTCAGATCCCTCGAGCGACCCAGTACTTC.